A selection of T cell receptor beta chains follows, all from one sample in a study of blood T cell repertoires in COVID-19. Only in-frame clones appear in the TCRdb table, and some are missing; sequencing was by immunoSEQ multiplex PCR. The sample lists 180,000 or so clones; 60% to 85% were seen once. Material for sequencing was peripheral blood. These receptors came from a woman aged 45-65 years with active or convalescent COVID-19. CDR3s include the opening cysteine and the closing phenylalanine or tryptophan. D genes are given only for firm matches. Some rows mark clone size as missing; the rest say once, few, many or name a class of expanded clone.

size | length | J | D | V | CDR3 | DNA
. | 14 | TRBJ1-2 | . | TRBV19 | CASRPGSFYYGYTF | TGTGCCAGTAGACCGGGGAGCTTTTACTATGGCTACACCTTC
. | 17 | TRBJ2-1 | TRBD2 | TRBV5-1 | CASSLTSGTNSYNEQFF | TGCGCCAGCAGCTTGACCTCCGGGACTAATTCCTACAATGAGCAGTTCTTC
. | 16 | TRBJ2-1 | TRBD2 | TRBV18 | CASSTGLAGGSNEQFF | TGTGCCAGCTCAACGGGACTAGCGGGAGGTAGCAATGAGCAGTTCTTC
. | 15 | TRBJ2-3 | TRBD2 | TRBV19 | CASSIGAGGADTQYF | TGTGCCAGTAGTATAGGAGCGGGAGGTGCAGATACGCAGTATTTT
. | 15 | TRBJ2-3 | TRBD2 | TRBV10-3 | CAISETSGVTDTQYF | TGTGCCATCAGTGAGACTAGCGGGGTCACAGATACGCAGTATTTT
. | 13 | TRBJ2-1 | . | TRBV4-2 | CASSQTRVHEQFF | TGTGCCAGCAGCCAAACGAGGGTGCATGAGCAGTTCTTC
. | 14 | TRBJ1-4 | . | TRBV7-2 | CASSLVLEGEKLFF | TGTGCCAGCAGCTTAGTCCTCGAGGGCGAAAAACTGTTTTTT
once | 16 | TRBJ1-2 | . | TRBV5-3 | CARSLSYTQPAYGYTF | TGTGCCAGAAGCTTGAGTTACACACAGCCCGCCTATGGCTACACCTTC
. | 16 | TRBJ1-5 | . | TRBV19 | CASSIVAGVGNQPQHF | TGTGCCAGTAGTATAGTAGCGGGAGTGGGGAATCAGCCCCAGCATTTT
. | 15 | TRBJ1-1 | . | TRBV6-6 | CASTKGVSMNTEAFF | TGTGCCAGCACCAAAGGGGTATCTATGAACACTGAAGCTTTCTTT
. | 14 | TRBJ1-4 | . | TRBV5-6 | CASSFGSTNEKLFF | TGTGCCAGCAGCTTCGGGTCCACTAATGAAAAACTGTTTTTT
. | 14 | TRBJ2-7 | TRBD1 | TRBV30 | CAWSGTGAIYEQYF | TGTGCCTGGAGCGGGACAGGGGCCATCTACGAGCAGTACTTC
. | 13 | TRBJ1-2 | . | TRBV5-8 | CASTVAGGYGYTF | TGTGCCAGCACCGTTGCGGGGGGCTATGGCTACACCTTC
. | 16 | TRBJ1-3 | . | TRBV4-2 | CASSQELSLSGNTIYF | TGTGCCAGCAGCCAAGAATTGTCACTCTCTGGAAACACCATATATTTT
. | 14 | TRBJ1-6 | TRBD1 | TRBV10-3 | CAISESQGESPLHF | TGTGCCATCAGTGAGTCTCAGGGGGAATCACCCCTCCACTTT
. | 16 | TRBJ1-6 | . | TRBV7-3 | CASSNEGGRYNSPLHF | TGTGCCAGCAGCAACGAAGGAGGCCGGTATAATTCACCCCTCCACTTT
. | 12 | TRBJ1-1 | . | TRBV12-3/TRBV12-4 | CASSLGRTEAFF | TGTGCCAGCAGTTTGGGGAGGACTGAAGCTTTCTTT
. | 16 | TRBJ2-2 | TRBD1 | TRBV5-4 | CASSFGQGANTGELFF | TGTGCCAGCAGCTTCGGACAGGGGGCAAACACCGGGGAGCTGTTTTTT
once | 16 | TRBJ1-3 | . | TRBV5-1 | CASSLGGPTTGNTIYF | TGCGCCAGCAGCTTGGGTGGGCCGACAACTGGAAACACCATATATTTT
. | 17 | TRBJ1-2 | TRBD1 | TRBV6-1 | CASSERQGAALRYGYTF | TGTGCCAGCAGTGAAAGACAGGGGGCGGCCCTAAGATATGGCTACACCTTC
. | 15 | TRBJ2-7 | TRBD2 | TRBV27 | CASRFMGEGLAEQYF | TGTGCCAGCAGATTTATGGGGGAGGGCCTCGCCGAGCAGTACTTC
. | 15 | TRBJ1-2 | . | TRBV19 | CASRREGRTNYGYTF | TGTGCCAGTAGGAGAGAGGGGAGGACTAACTATGGCTACACCTTC
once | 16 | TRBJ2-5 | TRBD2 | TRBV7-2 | CASSSKTSGRRETQYF | TGTGCCAGCAGCTCAAAGACTAGCGGGAGAAGAGAGACCCAGTACTTC
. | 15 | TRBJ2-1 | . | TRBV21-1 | CASRGRGVEYNEQFF | TGTGCCAGCAGAGGGCGGGGGGTTGAGTACAATGAGCAGTTCTTC
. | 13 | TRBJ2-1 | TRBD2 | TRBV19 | CATSGRVYNEQFF | TGTGCCACGAGCGGGAGGGTGTACAATGAGCAGTTCTTC
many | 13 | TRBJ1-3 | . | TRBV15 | CATSRDRENTIYF | TGTGCCACCAGCAGAGATCGAGAGAACACCATATATTTT
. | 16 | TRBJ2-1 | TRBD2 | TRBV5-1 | CASSLEPGLANNEQFF | TGCGCCAGCAGCTTGGAACCGGGACTAGCTAACAATGAGCAGTTCTTC
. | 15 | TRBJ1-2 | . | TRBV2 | CASSEAWGANYGYTF | TGTGCCAGCAGTGAAGCCTGGGGGGCTAACTATGGCTACACCTTC
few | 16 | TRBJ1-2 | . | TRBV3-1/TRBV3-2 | CASRARDGRANYGYTF | TGTGCCAGCAGGGCTAGAGACGGGAGAGCTAACTATGGCTACACCTTC
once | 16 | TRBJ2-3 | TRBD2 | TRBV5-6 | CASSFRLAGGPDTQYF | TGTGCCAGCAGCTTCCGGTTAGCGGGGGGGCCGGATACGCAGTATTTT
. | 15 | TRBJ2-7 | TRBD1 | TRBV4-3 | CASSSRTGIIYEQYF | TGCGCCAGCAGCTCCCGGACAGGGATTATCTACGAGCAGTACTTC
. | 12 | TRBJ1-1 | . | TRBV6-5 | CASRYRDTEAFF | TGTGCCAGCAGGTACCGGGACACTGAAGCTTTCTTT
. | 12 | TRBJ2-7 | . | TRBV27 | CASSIQGYEQYF | TGTGCCAGCAGTATACAGGGCTACGAGCAGTACTTC
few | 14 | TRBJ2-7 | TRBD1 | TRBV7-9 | CASSFDRAHYEQYF | TGTGCCAGCAGCTTTGACAGGGCCCACTACGAGCAGTACTTC
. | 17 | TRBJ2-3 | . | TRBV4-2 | CASRQDVGAGGTDTQYF | TGTGCCAGCAGACAAGATGTAGGAGCGGGTGGGACAGATACGCAGTATTTT
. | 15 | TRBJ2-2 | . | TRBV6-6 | CASSYGTLNTGELFF | TGTGCCAGCAGTTACGGGACTCTGAACACCGGGGAGCTGTTTTTT
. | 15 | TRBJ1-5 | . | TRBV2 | CASSLNRNSNQPQHF | TGTGCCAGCAGTCTGAACAGAAATAGCAATCAGCCCCAGCATTTT
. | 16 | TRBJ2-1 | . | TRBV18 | CASSPVRGGVVNEQFF | TGTGCCAGCTCACCAGTGAGGGGAGGAGTCGTAAATGAGCAGTTCTTC
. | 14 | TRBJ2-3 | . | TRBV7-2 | CASMAGGGSGTQYF | TGTGCCAGCATGGCGGGCGGGGGCTCAGGTACGCAGTATTTT
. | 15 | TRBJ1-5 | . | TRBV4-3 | CASSQDNKGYQPQHF | TGCGCCAGCAGCCAAGATAATAAGGGGTATCAGCCCCAGCATTTT
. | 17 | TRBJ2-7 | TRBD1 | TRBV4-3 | CASSPSGTGDGVYEQYF | TGCGCCAGCAGCCCCTCCGGGACAGGGGACGGGGTCTACGAGCAGTACTTC